The TCR beta chain under discussion was sequenced for a study of technical replicates of blood from a handful of donors. Profiling relied on immunoSEQ multiplex PCR, and the TCRdb table lists in-frame clones only, not all of them. The repertoire has under 90,000 clones, 95% to 97% of them found once; the top ten carry roughly 0.21%. In germline, CDR1 is SGHRS, CDR2 YFSETQ. There are 13 residues in the CDR3. Between the trimmed V and J ends, which lost 4 bases and 1 base, there was a span of 8 bases. Sequences were obtained from T cells isolated from PBMCs. The sequence was obtained from a human donor in good health. V is TRBV5-1 and J is TRBJ1-2, with D maybe TRBD1 (5 bases). The CDR3 coding sequence is TGCGCCAGCAGCGTGGACATTAACTATGGCTACACCTTC. Amino acids: CASSVDINYGYTF. The entire variable domain, with the rest obtained from reference TRBV5-1 and TRBJ1-2, is as follows: KAGVTQTPRYLIKTRGQQVTLSCSPISGHRSVSWYQQTPGQGLQFLFEYFSETQRNKGNFPGRFSGRQFSNSRSEMNVSTLELGDSALYLCASSVDINYGYTFGSGTRLTVV.